What follows is one TCR beta chain and its context. The antigen remains undetermined. With 4 bases removed from V and 6 bases from J, the gap between germline ends came to 19 bases. The CDR3 runs to 14 residues. Germline V gene sequence: CDR1 GTSNPN, CDR2 SVGIG (reference sequence). The PCR made use of 60 Vbeta and 13 Jbeta primers. The table came from immunoSEQ multiplex PCR; TCRdb's copy has only in-frame clones and leaves some out. The sample has approximately 150,000 clones, 82% seen once; the top ten hold approximately 2.3%. These data come from a study of cytomegalovirus exposure and HLA in healthy donors. At the level of the study: A preliminary data release comprised about 85 million unique TCRs obtained from HLA-typed donors. Regarding the study as a whole: Later analysis suggested most CMV-associated TCR beta chains were HLA-restricted. Three CMV-associated chains proved CMV antigen-specific in vitro. Segments of the TCR beta V type were, in most cases, productive about 90% or about 30% of the time in an earlier analysis.

The chain has TRBV30 and TRBJ2-7, with a weak D call TRBD1 (5 bases). The specimen sequenced was PBMCs. The clonotype comes from a male donor in good health and CMV-seronegative. The CDR3 bases are TGTGCCTGGACTCTTAAAGAAGGGGTCGCCGAGCAGTACTTC. Translating gives CAWTLKEGVAEQYF.